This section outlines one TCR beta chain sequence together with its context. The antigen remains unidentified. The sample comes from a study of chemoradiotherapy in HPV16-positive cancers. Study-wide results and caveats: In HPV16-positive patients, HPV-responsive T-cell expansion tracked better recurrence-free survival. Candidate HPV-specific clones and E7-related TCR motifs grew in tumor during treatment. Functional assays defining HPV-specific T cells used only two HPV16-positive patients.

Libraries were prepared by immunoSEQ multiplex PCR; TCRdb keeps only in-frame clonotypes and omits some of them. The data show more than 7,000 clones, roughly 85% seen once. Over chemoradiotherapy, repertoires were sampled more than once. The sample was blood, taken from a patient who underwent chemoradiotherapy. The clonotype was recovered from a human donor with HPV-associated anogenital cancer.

For the CDR3, the DNA is TGCGCCAGCAGCTTGGAGGTACAGAATGAGCAGTTCTTC. This gives the protein CASSLEVQNEQFF. The chain recombines TRBV5-1 with TRBJ2-1; D not certain. The CDR3 is 13 residues long. V lost 0 bases to trimming and J lost 7 bases, with 8 bases between them. The germline CDR1 and CDR2 sequences are SGHRS and YFSETQ.